The 15 T cell receptor beta chains below all came from one sample that was sequenced in a study of cytomegalovirus exposure and HLA in healthy donors. Both 60 Vbeta primers and 13 Jbeta primers went into the PCR. Profiling relied on immunoSEQ multiplex PCR, and the TCRdb table lists in-frame clones only, not all of them. Found here are 140,000 to 150,000 clones, 78% of them singletons; the top ten hold 2% to 3%. Sequencing was carried out using PBMCs. The receptors derive from a woman aged 18 to 35 in good health and CMV-seropositive.

This sequence joins TRBV6-5 and TRBJ1-2, with TRBD1 identical over 8 bases. Germline loops: CDR1 MNHEY, CDR2 SVGAGI. The CDR3 sequence is 12 residues long. V was clipped by 5 bases and J by 6 bases; unmatched bases: 2. The CDR3 sequence: CASSTTGDGYTF. CDR3 nucleotide sequence: TGTGCCAGCAGTACGACAGGGGATGGCTACACCTTC.

The chain couples TRBV19 to TRBJ1-5; tentatively, D is TRBD1 (5 bases). The V end was cut by 5 bases, the J end by 2 bases, with 19 bases between. The CDR3 spans 17 residues. Germline V CDR1 and CDR2: LNHDA, SQIVND (reference sequence). The DNA of the CDR3 is TGTGCCAGTAGTGATACCCGGGGGAGGGCCCGCAATCAGCCCCAGCATTTT. This encodes CASSDTRGRARNQPQHF.

This chain links TRBV29-1 with TRBJ1-1; D is uncertain. The CDR3 length is 12 residues. V lost 3 bases to trimming and J lost 5 bases, with 10 bases between them. Germline V gene lookup returns CDR1 SQVTM and CDR2 ANQGSEA. The DNA for the CDR3 is TGCAGCGTTGACGTGGCGGAGACTGAAGCTTTCTTT. It is translated as CSVDVAETEAFF.

The chain employs TRBV30 and TRBJ2-7, with 7 positions matching TRBD2. The CDR3 loop spans 14 amino acids. Germline trimming cut 5 bases from V and 4 bases from J; bases unmatched to any gene: 11. Germline V gives CDR1 GTSNPN, CDR2 SVGIG (reference sequence). The CDR3 reads CAWGVGGSLYEQYF. CDR3 DNA: TGTGCCTGGGGGGTGGGAGGGTCCCTGTACGAGCAGTACTTC.

The chain employs TRBV27 and TRBJ1-1; D remains ambiguous. CDR1 is MNHEY and CDR2 is SMNVEV in the germline V gene (reference sequence). CDR3 length equals 15 residues. V shed 2 bases and J shed 0 bases, with 10 bases lying between them. The CDR3 DNA sequence: TGTGCCAGCAGTTTAGCAGGTAACTTGAACACTGAAGCTTTCTTT. Its translation: CASSLAGNLNTEAFF.

The CDR3 DNA is TGTGCCAGCAGCCAAGTCATCCGGGATGGCTACACCTTC. It is translated as CASSQVIRDGYTF. The chain has TRBV4-2 and TRBJ1-2; D is undetermined. Trimming took 1 base from V and 6 from J, leaving 9 bases between them. Germline assignment: CDR1 LGHNA and CDR2 YNFKEQ. This CDR3 region has 13 residues.

V gene TRBV7-9 combines with J gene TRBJ1-1; 7 bases are shared with TRBD1. The CDR3 spans 15 residues. Germline CDR1 reads SEHNR; CDR2 reads FQNEAQ (reference sequence). V was pared by 5 bases and J by 8 bases, with 14 bases of the junction left unmatched. Written as DNA, the CDR3 is TGTGCCAGCAGCGCGATTACAGGGGTGTTCGCCGAAGCTTTCTTT. It yields the protein CASSAITGVFAEAFF.

The rearrangement uses TRBV6-6 and TRBJ1-4; D may be TRBD1 (6 bases). V was clipped by 5 bases and J by 8 bases, with 18 bases between them. The CDR3 spans 15 residues. Germline CDR1 reads MNHNY; CDR2 reads SVGAGI (reference sequence). The CDR3 bases are TGTGCCAGCAGTAAGGCTGAGGACAGTTCGGAAAAACTGTTTTTT. Residues: CASSKAEDSSEKLFF.

This sequence joins TRBV11-2 and TRBJ1-4; TRBD1 agrees at 8 bases. V shed 4 bases and J 7 bases; nucleotides not matched to a gene: 14. CDR1 and CDR2 (germline): SGHAT, FQNNGV. This CDR3 has 17 amino acids. The CDR3 nucleotides are TGTGCCAGCAGCTCGTACCCTGGGACAGGAGGTGGTGAAAAACTGTTTTTT. Protein product: CASSSYPGTGGGEKLFF.

This chain links TRBV9 with TRBJ2-2, with a tentative D call TRBD1 (6 bases). The germline V gene encodes CDR1 SGDLS and CDR2 YYNGEE. V lost 4 bases and J lost 7, with 11 bases in between. The CDR3 consists of 13 residues. The CDR3 is CASSPEGDGELFF. DNA of the CDR3: TGTGCCAGCAGCCCAGAGGGGGACGGGGAGCTGTTTTTT.

The J gene is TRBJ1-2, the V gene TRBV19; 7 nucleotides align to TRBD1. Germline CDR1 is LNHDA and CDR2 is SQIVND (reference sequence). CDR3 length equals 15 residues. The junction had 10 bases not matched to a gene; V was cut back by 5 bases and J by 4 bases. CDR3 coding DNA: TGTGCCAGTAGTGGGTGGGACAGACCAACCTATGGCTACACCTTC. This codes for CASSGWDRPTYGYTF.

In its sample, this clone was seen a few times. This rearrangement joins TRBV5-6 to TRBJ1-6; D perhaps matches TRBD1 (6 bases). V was pared by 2 bases and J by 8 bases, with 17 bases between. Germline CDR1 and CDR2: SGHDT and YYEEEE. The CDR3 is 16 amino acids. The CDR3 sequence: CASSLPQGPGHSPLHF. The CDR3 nucleotides are TGTGCCAGCAGCTTACCACAGGGTCCGGGTCATTCACCCCTCCACTTT. The complete variable domain, with remaining parts taken from reference TRBV5-6 and TRBJ1-6, reads DAGVTQSPTHLIKTRGQQVTLRCSPKSGHDTVSWYQQALGQGPQFIFQYYEEEERQRGNFPDRFSGHQFPNYSSELNVNALLLGDSALYLCASSLPQGPGHSPLHFGNGTRLTVT.

J is TRBJ1-1 and V is TRBV6-1, with D hard to call. This CDR3 region has 13 residues. Trimming pared 7 bases from V and 2 bases from J, leaving 11 bases between. The germline V gene encodes CDR1 MNHNS and CDR2 SASEGT. CDR3 loop: CASTFQENTEAFF. CDR3 DNA: TGTGCCAGCACCTTCCAGGAAAACACTGAAGCTTTCTTT.

J is TRBJ2-7 and V is TRBV5-6; 7 bases agree with TRBD1. The CDR3 is 14 amino acids. The ends lost 4 bases at V and 3 bases at J; junction bases unmatched: 7. Germline-derived CDR1 and CDR2 are SGHDT and YYEEEE. The CDR3 coding sequence is TGTGCCAGCAGCCACCGGGACAGCTACTACGAGCAGTACTTC. This codes for CASSHRDSYYEQYF.

The CDR3 reads CASSMSGWGNEQFF. The CDR3 DNA reads TGTGCCAGTAGTATGTCGGGATGGGGCAATGAGCAGTTCTTC. This sequence joins TRBV19 and TRBJ2-1; a weak D match, TRBD2 (5 bases). The germline V gene encodes CDR1 LNHDA and CDR2 SQIVND (reference sequence). The CDR3 length is 14 residues. Trimming took off 3 bases at V and 6 bases at J, with 12 bases between the two ends.